This T cell receptor (beta chain) was sequenced in a study of blood T cell repertoires in COVID-19. Study overall: The analysed material was cDNA or gDNA that came from T cells, B-cell-depleted T cells, or PBMCs.

Enrolled through a virtual design, the participants were between roughly 18 and 95 years of age and came from under 30 US areas. Participants in the exposed group had met a COVID-19 case in the 2 weeks before joining the study. Assay: immunoSEQ multiplex PCR; the TCRdb copy retains only in-frame clones and omits some. The sample contains hundreds of thousands of clones, about 80% of which appear only once. The ends lost 5 bases at V and 8 bases at J; junction bases unmatched: 18. The CDR3 has 17 residues. Germline V gene lookup returns CDR1 MNHEY and CDR2 SMNVEV (reference sequence). Sequenced material: PBMCs or T cells enriched from blood (not recorded which). The chain couples TRBV27 to TRBJ1-2; 9 bases agree with TRBD1. The sequence came from a woman aged 40-49 years who had been exposed to COVID-19. The CDR3 bases are TGTGCCAGCAGTCCAGGACAGGGGAGGTCGGGTTTCGGCGGCTACACCTTC. As protein: CASSPGQGRSGFGGYTF.